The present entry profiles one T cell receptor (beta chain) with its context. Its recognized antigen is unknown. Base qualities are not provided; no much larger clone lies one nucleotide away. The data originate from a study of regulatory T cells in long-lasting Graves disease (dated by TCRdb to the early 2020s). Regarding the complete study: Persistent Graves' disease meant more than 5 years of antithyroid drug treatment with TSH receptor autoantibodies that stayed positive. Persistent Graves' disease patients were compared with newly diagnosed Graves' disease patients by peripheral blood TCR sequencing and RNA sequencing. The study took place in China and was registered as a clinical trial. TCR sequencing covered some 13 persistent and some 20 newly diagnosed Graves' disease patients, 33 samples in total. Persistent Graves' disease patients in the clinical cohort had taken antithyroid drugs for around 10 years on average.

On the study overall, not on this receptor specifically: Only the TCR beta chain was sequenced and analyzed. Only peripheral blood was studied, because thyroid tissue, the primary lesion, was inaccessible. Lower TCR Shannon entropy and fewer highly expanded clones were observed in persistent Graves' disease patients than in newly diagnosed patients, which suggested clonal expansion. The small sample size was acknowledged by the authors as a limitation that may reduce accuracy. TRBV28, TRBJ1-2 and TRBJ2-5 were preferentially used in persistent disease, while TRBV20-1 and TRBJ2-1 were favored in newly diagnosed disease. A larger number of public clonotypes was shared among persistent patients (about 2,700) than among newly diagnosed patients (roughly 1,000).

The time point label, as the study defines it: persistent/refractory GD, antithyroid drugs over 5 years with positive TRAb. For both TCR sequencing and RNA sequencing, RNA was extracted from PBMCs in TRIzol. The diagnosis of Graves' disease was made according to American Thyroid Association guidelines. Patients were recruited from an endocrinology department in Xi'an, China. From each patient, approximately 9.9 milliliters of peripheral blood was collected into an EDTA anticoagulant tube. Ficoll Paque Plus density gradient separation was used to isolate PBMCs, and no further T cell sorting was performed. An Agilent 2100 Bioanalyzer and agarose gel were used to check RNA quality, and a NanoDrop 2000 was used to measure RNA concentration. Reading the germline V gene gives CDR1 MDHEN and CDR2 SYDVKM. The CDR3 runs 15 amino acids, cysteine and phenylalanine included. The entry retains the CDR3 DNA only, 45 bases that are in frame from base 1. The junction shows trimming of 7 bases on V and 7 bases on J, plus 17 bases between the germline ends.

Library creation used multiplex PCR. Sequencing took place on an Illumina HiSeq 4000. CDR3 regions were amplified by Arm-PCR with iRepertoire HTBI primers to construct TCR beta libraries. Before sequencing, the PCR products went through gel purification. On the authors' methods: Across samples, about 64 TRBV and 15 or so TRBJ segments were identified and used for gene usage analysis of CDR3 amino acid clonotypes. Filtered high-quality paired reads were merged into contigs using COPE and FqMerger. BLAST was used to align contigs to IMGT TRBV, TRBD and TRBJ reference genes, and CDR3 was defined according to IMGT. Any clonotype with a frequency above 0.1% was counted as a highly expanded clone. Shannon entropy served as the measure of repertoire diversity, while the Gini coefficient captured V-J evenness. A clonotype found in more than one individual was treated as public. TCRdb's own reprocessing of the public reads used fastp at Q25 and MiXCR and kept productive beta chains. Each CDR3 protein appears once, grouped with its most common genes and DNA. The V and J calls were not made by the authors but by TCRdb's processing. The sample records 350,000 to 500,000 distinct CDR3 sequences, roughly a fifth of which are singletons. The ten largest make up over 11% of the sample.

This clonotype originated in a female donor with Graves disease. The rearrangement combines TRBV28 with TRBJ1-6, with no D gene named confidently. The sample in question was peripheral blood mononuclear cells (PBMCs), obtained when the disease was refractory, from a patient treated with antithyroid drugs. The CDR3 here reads CASKGIGRQNSPLHF. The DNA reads TGTGCCAGCAAAGGTATAGGGCGGCAGAATTCACCCCTCCACTTT.